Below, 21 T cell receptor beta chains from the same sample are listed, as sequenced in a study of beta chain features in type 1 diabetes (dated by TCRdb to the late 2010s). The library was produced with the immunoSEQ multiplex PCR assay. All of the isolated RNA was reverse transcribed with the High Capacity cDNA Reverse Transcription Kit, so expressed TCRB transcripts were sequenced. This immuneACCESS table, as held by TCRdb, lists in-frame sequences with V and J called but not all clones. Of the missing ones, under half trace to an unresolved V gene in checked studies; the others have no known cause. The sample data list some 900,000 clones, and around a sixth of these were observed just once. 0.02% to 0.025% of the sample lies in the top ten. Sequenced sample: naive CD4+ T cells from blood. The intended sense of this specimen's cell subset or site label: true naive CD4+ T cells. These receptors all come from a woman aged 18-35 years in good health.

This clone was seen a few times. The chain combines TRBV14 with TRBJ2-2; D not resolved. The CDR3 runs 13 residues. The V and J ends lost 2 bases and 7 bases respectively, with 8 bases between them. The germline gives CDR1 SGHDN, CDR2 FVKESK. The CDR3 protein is CASSQRVRGELFF. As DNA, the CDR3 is TGTGCCAGCAGCCAAAGGGTTCGCGGGGAGCTGTTTTTT.

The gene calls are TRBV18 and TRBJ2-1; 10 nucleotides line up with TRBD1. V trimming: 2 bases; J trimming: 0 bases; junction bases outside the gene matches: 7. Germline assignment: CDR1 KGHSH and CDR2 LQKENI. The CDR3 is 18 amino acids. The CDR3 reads CASSPWTGGFSSYNEQFF. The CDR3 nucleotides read TGTGCCAGCTCACCATGGACAGGGGGATTCAGCTCCTACAATGAGCAGTTCTTC.

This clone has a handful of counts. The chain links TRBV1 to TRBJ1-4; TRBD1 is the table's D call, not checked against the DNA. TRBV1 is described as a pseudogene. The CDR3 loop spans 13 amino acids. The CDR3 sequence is CTNPTGEHEKLFF. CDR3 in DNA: TGCACCAACCCGACAGGGGAGCATGAAAAACTGTTTTTT.

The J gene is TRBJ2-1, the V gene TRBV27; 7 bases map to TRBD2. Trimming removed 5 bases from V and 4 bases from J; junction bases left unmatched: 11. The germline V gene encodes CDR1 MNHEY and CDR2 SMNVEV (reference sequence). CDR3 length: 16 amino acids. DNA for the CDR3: TGTGCCAGCAGTCCCCATTCTAGCGGAAGATACAATGAGCAGTTCTTC. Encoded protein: CASSPHSSGRYNEQFF.

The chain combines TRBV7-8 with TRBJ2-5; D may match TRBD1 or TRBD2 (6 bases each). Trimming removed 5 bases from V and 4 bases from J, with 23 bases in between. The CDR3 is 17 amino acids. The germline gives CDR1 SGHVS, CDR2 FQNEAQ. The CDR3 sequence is CASSPEVGGRGGETQYF. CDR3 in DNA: TGTGCCAGCAGCCCCGAGGTCGGTGGCAGGGGAGGAGAGACCCAGTACTTC.

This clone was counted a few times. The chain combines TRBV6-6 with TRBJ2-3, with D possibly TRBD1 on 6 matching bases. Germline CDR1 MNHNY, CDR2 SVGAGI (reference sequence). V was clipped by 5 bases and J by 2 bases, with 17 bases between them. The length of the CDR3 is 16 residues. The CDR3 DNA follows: TGTGCCAGCAGTCCCAGGACAGTCAGTCCCACAGATACGCAGTATTTT. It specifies CASSPRTVSPTDTQYF.

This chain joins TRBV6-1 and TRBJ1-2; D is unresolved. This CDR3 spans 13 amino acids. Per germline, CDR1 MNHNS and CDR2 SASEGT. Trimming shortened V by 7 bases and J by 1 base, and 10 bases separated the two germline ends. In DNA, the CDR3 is TGTGCCAGCACGGCAGCTAATAACTATGGCTACACCTTC. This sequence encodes CASTAANNYGYTF.

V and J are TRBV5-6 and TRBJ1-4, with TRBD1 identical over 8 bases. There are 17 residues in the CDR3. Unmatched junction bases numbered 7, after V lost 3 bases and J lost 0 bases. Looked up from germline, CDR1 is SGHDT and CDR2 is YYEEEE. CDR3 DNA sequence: TGTGCCAGCAGCTGGGGGACAGGTTTTGCAACTAATGAAAAACTGTTTTTT. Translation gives CASSWGTGFATNEKLFF.

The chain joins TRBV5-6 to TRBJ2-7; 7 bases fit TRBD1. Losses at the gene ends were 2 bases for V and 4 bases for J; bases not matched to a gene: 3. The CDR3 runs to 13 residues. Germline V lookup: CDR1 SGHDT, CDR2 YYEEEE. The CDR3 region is CASSFWDRYEQYF. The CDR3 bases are TGTGCCAGCAGCTTTTGGGACAGATACGAGCAGTACTTC. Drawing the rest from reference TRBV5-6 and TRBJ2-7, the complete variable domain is DAGVTQSPTHLIKTRGQQVTLRCSPKSGHDTVSWYQQALGQGPQFIFQYYEEEERQRGNFPDRFSGHQFPNYSSELNVNALLLGDSALYLCASSFWDRYEQYFGPGTRLTVT.

In nucleotides, the CDR3 is TGTGCCAGCAGTTTACCCCTATCGTGGGGGGTCAAGACCCAGTACTTC. Translation: CASSLPLSWGVKTQYF. The chain uses TRBV28 and TRBJ2-5; possible D gene TRBD2, 6 bases. The germline V gene has CDR1 MDHEN and CDR2 SYDVKM. The V gene lost 2 bases and the J gene lost 6 bases, with 19 bases spanning the gap. The CDR3 contains 16 residues.

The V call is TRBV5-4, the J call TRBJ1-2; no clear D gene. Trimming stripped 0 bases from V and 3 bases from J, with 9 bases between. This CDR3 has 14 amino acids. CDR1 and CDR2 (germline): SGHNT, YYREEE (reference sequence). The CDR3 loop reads CASSLAAPDYGYTF. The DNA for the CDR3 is TGTGCCAGCAGCTTGGCGGCCCCGGACTATGGCTACACCTTC.

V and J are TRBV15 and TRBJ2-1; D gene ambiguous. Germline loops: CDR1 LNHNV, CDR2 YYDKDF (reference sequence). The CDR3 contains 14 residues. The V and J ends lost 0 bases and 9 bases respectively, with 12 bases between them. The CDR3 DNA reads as TGTGCCACCAGCAGAGAGGTGGGCCCTAGTGAGCAGTTCTTC. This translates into CATSREVGPSEQFF.

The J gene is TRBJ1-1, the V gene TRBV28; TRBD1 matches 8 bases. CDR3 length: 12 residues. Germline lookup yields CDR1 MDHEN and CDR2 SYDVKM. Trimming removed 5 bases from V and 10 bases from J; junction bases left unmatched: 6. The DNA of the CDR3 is TGTGCCAGCAGTATCCAGGGGGCCCCAGCTTTCTTT. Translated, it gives CASSIQGAPAFF.

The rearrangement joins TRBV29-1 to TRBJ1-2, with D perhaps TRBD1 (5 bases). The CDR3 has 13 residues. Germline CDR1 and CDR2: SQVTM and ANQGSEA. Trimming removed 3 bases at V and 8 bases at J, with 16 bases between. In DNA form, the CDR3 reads TGCAGCGTTGAGACAGCCGGGTTAGGAGGCTACACCTTC. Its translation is CSVETAGLGGYTF.

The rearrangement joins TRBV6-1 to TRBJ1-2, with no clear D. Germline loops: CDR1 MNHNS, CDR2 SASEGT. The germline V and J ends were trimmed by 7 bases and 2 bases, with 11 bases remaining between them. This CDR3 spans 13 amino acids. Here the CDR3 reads CASTQRENYGYTF. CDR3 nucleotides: TGTGCCAGCACCCAAAGGGAGAACTATGGCTACACCTTC.

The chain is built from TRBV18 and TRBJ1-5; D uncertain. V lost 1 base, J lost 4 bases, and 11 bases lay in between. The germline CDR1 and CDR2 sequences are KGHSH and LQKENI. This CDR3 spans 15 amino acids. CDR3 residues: CASSPQESPNQPQHF. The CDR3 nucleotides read TGTGCCAGCTCACCACAGGAGAGCCCTAATCAGCCCCAGCATTTT.

In DNA, the CDR3 is TGTGCTCTAGGACTAACTAACACCGGGGAGCTGTTTTTT. The encoded protein is CALGLTNTGELFF. The J gene is TRBJ2-2, the V gene TRBV7-9; D perhaps matches TRBD2 (6 bases). Germline V gives CDR1 SEHNR, CDR2 FQNEAQ (reference sequence). The length of the CDR3 is 13 residues.

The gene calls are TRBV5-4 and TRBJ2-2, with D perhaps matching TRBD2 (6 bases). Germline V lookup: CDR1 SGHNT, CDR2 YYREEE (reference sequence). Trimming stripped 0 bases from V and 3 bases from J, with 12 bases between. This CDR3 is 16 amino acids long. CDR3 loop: CASSLGGSGYTGELFF. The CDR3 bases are TGTGCCAGCAGCTTGGGGGGTAGCGGATACACCGGGGAGCTGTTTTTT.

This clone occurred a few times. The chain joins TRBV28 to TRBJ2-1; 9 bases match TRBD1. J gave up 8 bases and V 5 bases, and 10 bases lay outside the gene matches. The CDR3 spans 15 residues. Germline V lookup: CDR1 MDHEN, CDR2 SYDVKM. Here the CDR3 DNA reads TGTGCCAGCAGTGCCCCGGGACAGGGTCATGATGAGCAGTTCTTC. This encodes CASSAPGQGHDEQFF.

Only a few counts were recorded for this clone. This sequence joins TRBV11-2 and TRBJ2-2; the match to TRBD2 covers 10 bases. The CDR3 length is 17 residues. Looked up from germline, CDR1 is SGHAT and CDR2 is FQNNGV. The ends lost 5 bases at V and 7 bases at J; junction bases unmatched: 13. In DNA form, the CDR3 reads TGTGCCAGCAGCCAGAGAGCTAGCGGGAGTCGTAGCGGGGAGCTGTTTTTT. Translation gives CASSQRASGSRSGELFF.

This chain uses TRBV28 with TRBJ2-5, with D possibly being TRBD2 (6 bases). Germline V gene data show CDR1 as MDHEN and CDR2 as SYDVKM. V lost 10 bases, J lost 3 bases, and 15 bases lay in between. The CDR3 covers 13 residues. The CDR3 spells CATKLADKETQYF. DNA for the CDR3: TGTGCCACTAAACTAGCCGACAAAGAGACCCAGTACTTC.